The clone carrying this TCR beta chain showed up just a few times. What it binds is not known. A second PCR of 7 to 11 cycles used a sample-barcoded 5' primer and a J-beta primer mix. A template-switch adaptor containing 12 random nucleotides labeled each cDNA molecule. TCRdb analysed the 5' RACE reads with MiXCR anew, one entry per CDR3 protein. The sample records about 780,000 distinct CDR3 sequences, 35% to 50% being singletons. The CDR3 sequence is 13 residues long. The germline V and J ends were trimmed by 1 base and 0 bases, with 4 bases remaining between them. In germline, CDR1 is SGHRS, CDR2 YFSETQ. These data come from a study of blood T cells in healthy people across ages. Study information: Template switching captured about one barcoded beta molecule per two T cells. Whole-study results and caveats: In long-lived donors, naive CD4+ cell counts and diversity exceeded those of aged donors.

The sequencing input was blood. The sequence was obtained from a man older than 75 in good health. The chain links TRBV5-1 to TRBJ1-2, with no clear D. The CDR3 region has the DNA TGCGCCAGCAGCTTGTACACTAACTATGGCTACACCTTC. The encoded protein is CASSLYTNYGYTF.